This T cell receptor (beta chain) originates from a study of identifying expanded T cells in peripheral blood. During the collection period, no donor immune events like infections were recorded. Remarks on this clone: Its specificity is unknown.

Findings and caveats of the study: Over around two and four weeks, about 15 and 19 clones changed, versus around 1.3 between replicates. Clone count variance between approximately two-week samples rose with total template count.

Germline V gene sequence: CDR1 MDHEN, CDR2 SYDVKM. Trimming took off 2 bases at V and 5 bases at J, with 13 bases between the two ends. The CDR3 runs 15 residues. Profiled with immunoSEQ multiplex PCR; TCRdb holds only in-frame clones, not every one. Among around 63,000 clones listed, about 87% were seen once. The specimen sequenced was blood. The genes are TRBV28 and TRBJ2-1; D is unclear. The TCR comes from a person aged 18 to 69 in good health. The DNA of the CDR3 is TGTGCCAGCAGTTTAAGGGTCAAAAGGAACAATGAGCAGTTCTTC. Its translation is CASSLRVKRNNEQFF.